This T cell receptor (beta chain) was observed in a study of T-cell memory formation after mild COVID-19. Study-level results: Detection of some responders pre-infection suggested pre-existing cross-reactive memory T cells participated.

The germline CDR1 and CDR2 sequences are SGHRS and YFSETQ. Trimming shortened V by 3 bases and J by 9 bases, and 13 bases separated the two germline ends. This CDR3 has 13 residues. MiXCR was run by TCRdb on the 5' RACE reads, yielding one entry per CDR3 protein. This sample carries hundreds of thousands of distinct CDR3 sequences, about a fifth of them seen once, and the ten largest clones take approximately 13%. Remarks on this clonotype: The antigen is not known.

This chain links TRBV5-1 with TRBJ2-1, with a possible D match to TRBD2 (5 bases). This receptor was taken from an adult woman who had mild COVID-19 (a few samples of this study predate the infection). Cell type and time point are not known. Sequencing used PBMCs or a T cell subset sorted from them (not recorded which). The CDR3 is CASSYVGELEQFF. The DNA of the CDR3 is TGCGCCAGCAGCTATGTCGGGGAACTTGAGCAGTTCTTC.